One sample yielded the 22 T cell receptor beta chains listed below, sequenced in a study of CD8+ T cells in alopecia areata. Isolated RNA was reverse transcribed into cDNA used as the sequencing template. Using immunoSEQ multiplex PCR, the repertoire was profiled, and TCRdb retains in-frame clones only, with some absent. The sample has over 150,000 clones, around 50% seen once. Sequenced material: CD4+ T cells sorted from blood, taken at week 0. The receptors come from a human donor with alopecia areata.

CDR3 in DNA: TGTGCCAGCAGCTTAAACGGGCATAGTGAGCAGTTCTTC. It encodes CASSLNGHSEQFF. The rearrangement joins TRBV7-3 to TRBJ2-1; no clear D gene. CDR1 and CDR2 from the germline V gene are SGHTA and FQGTGA. CDR3 length equals 13 residues. Trimming left V 1 base short and J 9 bases short, with 10 bases between.

The chain carries TRBV29-1 and TRBJ2-7; D remains ambiguous. Germline V gene sequence: CDR1 SQVTM, CDR2 ANQGSEA. The CDR3 is 12 amino acids. With 4 bases removed from V and 2 bases from J, the gap between germline ends came to 9 bases. The CDR3 loop is CSVVDGPYEQYF. The CDR3 DNA reads as TGCAGCGTTGTGGACGGACCCTACGAGCAGTACTTC.

This clone was observed a handful of times. The rearrangement uses TRBV9 and TRBJ1-5, with no clear D. V shed 2 bases and J shed 5 bases, with 11 bases lying between them. This CDR3 has 14 residues. CDR1 is SGDLS, CDR2 YYNGEE, per germline. CDR3 sequence reads: CASSVGPGHQPQHF. Written as DNA, the CDR3 is TGTGCCAGCAGCGTTGGACCCGGCCATCAGCCCCAGCATTTT.

The chain is built from TRBV9 and TRBJ2-1; 11 bases fit TRBD1. The CDR3 is 16 amino acids. Unmatched junction bases numbered 6, after V lost 0 bases and J lost 7 bases. Germline CDR1 is SGDLS and CDR2 is YYNGEE. The CDR3 spells CASSVGPGQGVNEQFF. The CDR3 DNA sequence: TGTGCCAGCAGCGTAGGACCGGGACAGGGGGTAAATGAGCAGTTCTTC.

As DNA, the CDR3 is TGTGCCACTATCAGCCGGATATCAGGGCGCGGGGCCAACGTCCTGACTTTC. Its protein product is CATISRISGRGANVLTF. The chain combines TRBV28 with TRBJ2-6; D may be TRBD1 (5 bases). The length of the CDR3 is 17 residues. Germline V CDR1 and CDR2: MDHEN, SYDVKM. V was pared by 10 bases and J by 4 bases, with 23 bases between.

Turning to this clone: Additional DNA sequences in this sample encode the identical CDR3. The chain joins TRBV30 to TRBJ2-1, with no clear D. V was cut by 5 bases and J by 1 base, with 6 bases left in between. The CDR3 spans 12 residues. CDR1 GTSNPN and CDR2 SVGIG come from the germline V gene (reference sequence). CDR3 sequence (DNA): TGTGCCTGGTCTGGGTCCTACAATGAGCAGTTCTTC. Protein: CAWSGSYNEQFF. Using reference TRBV30 and TRBJ2-1 for the parts outside the CDR3, the full variable domain is SQTIHQWPATLVQPVGSPLSLECTVEGTSNPNLYWYRQAAGRGLQLLFYSVGIGQISSEVPQNLSASRPQDRQFILSSKKLLLSDSGFYLCAWSGSYNEQFFGPGTRLTVL.

Points on this clone: Additional DNA sequences in this sample encode the identical CDR3. The chain couples TRBV29-1 to TRBJ1-1; 7 positions match TRBD1. Germline CDR1 is SQVTM and CDR2 is ANQGSEA. With V trimmed by 6 bases and J by 2 bases, 6 bases remained unmatched. There are 13 residues in the CDR3. The DNA of the CDR3 is TGCAGCGTGGTAAGACAGGGAAACACTGAAGCTTTCTTT. Amino acid sequence: CSVVRQGNTEAFF.

This clone occurred many times. This chain uses TRBV7-2 with TRBJ1-5; D possibly corresponds to TRBD1 (5 bases). The CDR3 is made up of 14 amino acids. Germline assignment: CDR1 SGHTA and CDR2 FQGNSA. The V and J ends lost 5 bases and 6 bases respectively, with 14 bases between them. The CDR3 nucleotides read TGTGCCAGCAGCCCGGGACTGCCGCGTCAGCCCCAGCATTTT. Protein: CASSPGLPRQPQHF.

The V and J genes are TRBV30 and TRBJ1-2, with 10 bases lining up with TRBD1. Per germline, CDR1 GTSNPN and CDR2 SVGIG (reference sequence). This CDR3 has 15 residues. The V segment lost 3 bases and the J segment 4 bases; nucleotides outside the gene matches: 8. The CDR3 DNA sequence: TGTGCCTGGAGGAAATCGACAGGGGGCATCTATGGCTACACCTTC. Translating it yields CAWRKSTGGIYGYTF.

This chain connects TRBV30 to TRBJ1-2, with D hard to call. V lost 3 bases and J lost 3, with 14 bases in between. The germline V gene encodes CDR1 GTSNPN and CDR2 SVGIG (reference sequence). This CDR3 region has 14 residues. CDR3 region: CAWRGGDTYYGYTF. The CDR3 DNA is TGTGCCTGGAGGGGCGGGGATACCTACTATGGCTACACCTTC.

This sequence joins TRBV10-3 and TRBJ2-1; the match to TRBD2 covers 10 bases. With V trimmed by 2 bases and J by 4 bases, 2 bases remained unmatched. This CDR3 has 15 residues. Germline CDR1 is ENHRY and CDR2 is SYGVKD. For the CDR3, the DNA is TGTGCCATCAGTGAGGGACTAGCGGTATACAATGAGCAGTTCTTC. It is translated as CAISEGLAVYNEQFF.

This clone was seen only a few times. V and J are TRBV19 and TRBJ1-2; D not certain. The V gene lost 7 bases and the J gene lost 4 bases, with 19 bases spanning the gap. Germline CDR1 is LNHDA and CDR2 is SQIVND (reference sequence). There are 15 residues in the CDR3. In DNA form, the CDR3 reads TGTGCCAGTACCACACGGGGTCGGGCTTCCTATGGCTACACCTTC. It codes for CASTTRGRASYGYTF.

This clone was observed a handful of times. This chain joins TRBV20-1 and TRBJ2-5; D is unresolved. Trimming cost V 3 bases and J 3 bases, with 5 bases left between them. The germline CDR1 and CDR2 sequences are DFQATT and SNEGSKA (reference sequence). This CDR3 contains 11 residues. CDR3 in DNA: TGCAGTGCTAGGTTGAAAGAGACCCAGTACTTC. Translation gives CSARLKETQYF.

This clone was picked up a small number of times. The genes are TRBV29-1 and TRBJ1-2, with 8 bases aligning to TRBD1. The CDR3 length is 11 residues. From germline, CDR1 is SQVTM and CDR2 ANQGSEA. J was trimmed by 6 bases and V by 7 bases; bases with no gene match: 4. In DNA, the CDR3 is TGCAGCGGAAACAGGGGGAATGGCTACACCTTC. Translated, it gives CSGNRGNGYTF. The full variable domain, rest sourced from reference TRBV29-1 and TRBJ1-2, is SAVISQKPSRDICQRGTSLTIQCQVDSQVTMMFWYRQQPGQSLTLIATANQGSEATYESGFVIDKFPISRPNLTFSTLTVSNMSPEDSSIYLCSGNRGNGYTFGSGTRLTVV.

This clone has a handful of counts. The chain couples TRBV7-9 to TRBJ2-3; 8 bases agree with TRBD2. Germline CDR1 is SEHNR and CDR2 is FQNEAQ (reference sequence). CDR3 length equals 16 residues. V lost 1 base and J lost 6; bases outside the gene matches: 9. CDR3 nucleotides: TGTGCCAGCAGCTTAGGAGCGGGGGATGCTCTGGATACGCAGTATTTT. Protein product: CASSLGAGDALDTQYF. Variable domain in full (rest from reference TRBV7-9 and TRBJ2-3): DTGVSQNPRHKITKRGQNVTFRCDPISEHNRLYWYRQTLGQGPEFLTYFQNEAQLEKSRLLSDRFSAERPKGSFSTLEIQRTEQGDSAMYLCASSLGAGDALDTQYFGPGTRLTVL.

V usage is TRBV30 and J usage is TRBJ1-2; no clear D gene. Looked up from germline, CDR1 is GTSNPN and CDR2 is SVGIG (reference sequence). The CDR3 contains 13 residues. V was pared by 6 bases and J by 2 bases, with 13 bases between. CDR3 protein: CACTRLANYGYTF. The DNA of the CDR3 is TGTGCCTGCACCCGGTTGGCAAACTATGGCTACACCTTC. The full variable domain, completed using reference TRBV30 and TRBJ1-2, is SQTIHQWPATLVQPVGSPLSLECTVEGTSNPNLYWYRQAAGRGLQLLFYSVGIGQISSEVPQNLSASRPQDRQFILSSKKLLLSDSGFYLCACTRLANYGYTFGSGTRLTVV.

The sample holds a few counts of this clone. The rearrangement joins TRBV7-3 to TRBJ2-2; D might be TRBD1 or TRBD2, each matching 5 bases. Per the germline V gene, CDR1 is SGHTA and CDR2 is FQGTGA. Trimming removed 5 bases from V and 4 bases from J, with 8 bases in between. The CDR3 is made up of 13 amino acids. For the CDR3, the DNA is TGTGCCAGCAGCGGGACCCCCACCGGGGAGCTGTTTTTT. Translated, it gives CASSGTPTGELFF.

This clone was counted a few times. This chain joins TRBV30 and TRBJ1-2; 8 bases match TRBD1. CDR1 and CDR2 (germline): GTSNPN, SVGIG (reference sequence). Germline trimming cut 4 bases from V and 4 bases from J; bases unmatched to any gene: 2. There are 12 residues in the CDR3. The CDR3 sequence: CAWKGTGYGYTF. The CDR3 bases are TGTGCCTGGAAAGGGACAGGCTATGGCTACACCTTC.

The rearrangement uses TRBV30 and TRBJ1-2; no definite D call. The CDR3 covers 13 residues. Germline CDR1 reads GTSNPN; CDR2 reads SVGIG (reference sequence). V lost 0 bases, J lost 8 bases, and 13 bases lay in between. CDR3 sequence (DNA): TGTGCCTGGAGTGTTATCGCCGTCGGGGGCTACACCTTC. Translating gives CAWSVIAVGGYTF.

This clone was seen a few times. The sample carries other DNA sequences with the same CDR3. The chain links TRBV5-1 to TRBJ2-2; TRBD1 matches 7 bases. Germline CDR1 SGHRS, CDR2 YFSETQ. The ends lost 4 bases at V and 2 bases at J; junction bases unmatched: 5. CDR3 length: 15 amino acids. CDR3 DNA sequence: TGCGCCAGCAGCGTCGGGACAGTCAACACCGGGGAGCTGTTTTTT. Its translation: CASSVGTVNTGELFF.

The chain recombines TRBV5-1 with TRBJ1-1; unclear D gene. This CDR3 region has 14 residues. V lost 1 base, J lost 0 bases, and 7 bases lay in between. Germline CDR1 and CDR2: SGHRS and YFSETQ. The CDR3 DNA sequence: TGCGCCAGCAGCTTGCTCGGGGTGAACACTGAAGCTTTCTTT. Translating it yields CASSLLGVNTEAFF.

The chain combines TRBV2 with TRBJ1-2; 9 positions agree with TRBD1. After removal of 6 bases from V and 4 bases from J, the junction contained 6 bases not matched to a gene. Germline V CDR1 and CDR2: SNHLY, FYNNEI. The CDR3 covers 14 residues. Here the CDR3 reads CASSIPGQGYGYTF. The CDR3 bases are TGTGCCAGCAGCATCCCGGGACAGGGCTATGGCTACACCTTC.